The rows below give T cell receptor beta chains drawn from one sample of a study of T cell repertoires in cytomegalovirus infection. Their antigens are not known. In TCRdb, the reads were re-called with MiXCR into one record per CDR3 protein. The sample carries some 480,000 distinct CDR3 sequences, 30% to 40% recorded once. Sequences were derived from cultured PBMCs, sampled from culture after CMV antigen stimulation. The source is a human donor in good health (CMV status not recorded). Some clones in this sample may be carry-over from other donors' samples. Each CDR3 is given with its conserved first and last residue. D genes are given only for firm matches. Expanded clones are given a class, and other clones once, few, many or no size at all.

j_call v_call cdr3_length clone_size d_call cdr3_aa cdr3_nt
TRBJ2-3 TRBV25-1 14 few TRBD2 CASSWLAGSDTQYF TGTGCCAGCAGTTGGCTAGCGGGATCAGATACGCAGTATTTT
TRBJ1-3 TRBV20-1 13 few . CSAPRPSGNTIYF TGCAGTGCCCCAAGGCCATCGGGAAACACCATATATTTT
TRBJ2-7 TRBV27 17 . TRBD2 CASKFLTSGRAGYEQYF TGTGCCAGCAAATTTCTTACGAGCGGGAGGGCCGGATACGAGCAGTACTTC
TRBJ2-7 TRBV24-1 15 . . CATSDSRWGGDEQYF TGTGCCACCAGTGATTCGAGGTGGGGGGGCGACGAGCAGTACTTC
TRBJ2-5 TRBV27 17 . TRBD2 CASSPLRVAGVEETQYF TGTGCCAGCAGTCCCCTGAGAGTAGCGGGAGTCGAAGAGACCCAGTACTTC
TRBJ2-1 TRBV24-1 15 once TRBD2 CATSDPSGRGNEQFF TGTGCCACCAGTGATCCTAGCGGGAGGGGTAATGAGCAGTTCTTC
TRBJ2-7 TRBV7-4 16 . . CASSFTMGTSSYEQYF TGTGCCAGCAGCTTTACTATGGGAACCAGCTCCTACGAGCAGTACTTC
TRBJ2-2 TRBV10-3 15 few . CAISGGSPNTGELFF TGTGCCATCAGTGGCGGTAGCCCGAACACCGGGGAGCTGTTTTTT
TRBJ2-4 TRBV10-2 21 few TRBD2 CASSESTPLASGRGSKNIQYF TGCGCCAGCAGTGAGTCGACGCCACTTGCTAGCGGGAGAGGGAGCAAAAACATTCAGTACTTC
TRBJ2-7 TRBV7-2 13 . . CASSLDRANEQYF TGTGCCAGCAGCTTAGACAGGGCCAACGAGCAGTACTTC
TRBJ1-2 TRBV5-1 14 . TRBD1 CASSLTGQDYGYTF TGCGCCAGCAGCTTGACGGGACAGGATTATGGCTACACCTTC
TRBJ2-3 TRBV19 15 . . CASSRLRDLADTQYF TGTGCCAGTAGTCGGTTGCGGGACCTCGCAGATACGCAGTATTTT
TRBJ2-1 TRBV28 15 . TRBD1 CASAGQGASKDEQFF TGTGCCAGCGCCGGACAGGGGGCGAGTAAGGATGAGCAGTTCTTC
TRBJ2-1 TRBV27 17 many TRBD2 CATKPNPAGGRGNEQFF TGTGCCACCAAACCCAATCCCGCGGGAGGAAGGGGCAATGAGCAGTTCTTC
TRBJ1-2 TRBV29-1 13 . . CSVEQTGSYGYTF TGCAGCGTCGAACAAACAGGTTCCTATGGCTACACCTTC
TRBJ2-6 TRBV7-9 18 . . CASSSTGHGVSGANVLTF TGTGCCAGCAGCTCGACCGGACACGGTGTCTCTGGGGCCAACGTCCTGACTTTC
TRBJ1-2 TRBV3-1 14 few . CASSQGTRGSSYTF TGTGCCAGCAGCCAGGGGACACGGGGTTCGAGCTACACCTTC
TRBJ2-1 TRBV7-2 15 many TRBD2 CASSLMRLAGGEQFF TGTGCCAGCAGCTTAATGAGACTAGCGGGAGGAGAGCAGTTCTTC
TRBJ2-3 TRBV12-3/TRBV12-4 15 . . CASSYLGTFTDTQYF TGTGCCAGCAGTTACCTGGGGACTTTCACAGATACGCAGTATTTT
TRBJ1-2 TRBV19 14 few . CASSLGPTVPGYTF TGTGCCAGTAGTCTGGGACCCACGGTACCGGGCTACACCTTC
TRBJ1-1 TRBV18 15 few . CASSDQGQMNTEAFF TGTGCCAGCTCAGACCAAGGACAGATGAACACTGAAGCTTTCTTT
TRBJ2-1 TRBV6-1 15 . TRBD2 CASSSPSGNYNEQFF TGTGCCAGCAGTTCACCTAGCGGAAACTACAATGAGCAGTTCTTC
TRBJ1-1 TRBV10-3 12 few . CASGHGGTEAFF TGTGCCAGCGGTCATGGGGGCACTGAAGCTTTCTTT
TRBJ2-4 TRBV29-1 12 . . CSAEAQQNIQYF TGCAGCGCCGAGGCGCAGCAAAACATTCAGTACTTC
TRBJ2-1 TRBV27 17 . TRBD2 CASSSRLAGSSYNEQFF TGTGCCAGCAGTTCCAGACTAGCGGGATCCTCCTACAATGAGCAGTTCTTC
TRBJ2-7 TRBV4-1 15 . TRBD2 CASMGLAGAFYEQYF TGCGCCAGCATGGGACTAGCGGGAGCCTTCTACGAGCAGTACTTC
TRBJ2-1 TRBV20-1 14 . . CSAEPETYYNEQFF TGCAGTGCTGAGCCGGAAACCTACTACAATGAGCAGTTCTTC
TRBJ1-3 TRBV10-3 16 few . CAISGPDAISGNTIYF TGTGCCATCAGTGGACCCGATGCGATTTCTGGAAACACCATATATTTT
TRBJ2-5 TRBV19 14 few . CASSDRDNGETQYF TGTGCCAGTAGTGACCGGGACAATGGTGAGACCCAGTACTTC
TRBJ2-2 TRBV7-9 18 . TRBD1 CASSVGAGGFRDTGELFF TGTGCCAGCAGCGTGGGGGCAGGGGGCTTTCGGGACACCGGGGAGCTGTTTTTT
TRBJ2-3 TRBV4-1 21 . TRBD2 CASSQLAWTSGRTHRGDTQYF TGCGCCAGCAGCCAATTAGCTTGGACTAGCGGGAGGACCCACCGGGGAGATACGCAGTATTTT
TRBJ2-1 TRBV19 15 . TRBD2 CASSGLAGADNEQFF TGTGCCAGTAGCGGACTAGCGGGAGCCGACAATGAGCAGTTCTTC
TRBJ1-6 TRBV11-3 16 . . CASSLGGTSLSSPLHF TGTGCCAGCAGCTTAGGGGGGACTAGTCTAAGTTCACCCCTCCACTTT
TRBJ2-1 TRBV6-4 15 once TRBD2 CASSDLAGGSNEQFF TGTGCCAGCAGTGACTTAGCGGGAGGTTCCAATGAGCAGTTCTTC
TRBJ2-3 TRBV7-8 16 . . CASSPISGARRDTQYF TGTGCCAGCAGTCCTATCTCTGGGGCTAGGAGAGATACGCAGTATTTT
TRBJ1-4 TRBV7-2 15 few . CASSRAGSTNEKLFF TGTGCCAGCAGCCGGGCGGGATCAACTAATGAAAAACTGTTTTTT
TRBJ1-1 TRBV11-2 14 many . CASSLAGLGTEAFF TGTGCCAGCAGCCTAGCAGGGTTGGGGACTGAAGCTTTCTTT
TRBJ1-2 TRBV27 13 . . CASGTPRGYGYTF TGTGCCAGCGGGACTCCTCGGGGCTATGGCTACACCTTC
TRBJ1-1 TRBV2 12 once . CASREMNTEAFF TGTGCCAGCAGGGAGATGAACACTGAAGCTTTCTTT
TRBJ2-7 TRBV6-2/TRBV6-3 14 . . CASSRLRGTYEQYF TGTGCCAGCAGTCGCCTGAGGGGAACCTACGAGCAGTACTTC
TRBJ2-4 TRBV7-3 16 few . CASSYKRPTTKNIQYF TGTGCCAGCAGCTACAAGCGACCGACAACCAAAAACATTCAGTACTTC
TRBJ1-2 TRBV4-2 14 few . CASSQDALGYGYTF TGTGCCAGCAGCCAAGATGCGCTTGGCTATGGCTACACCTTC
TRBJ2-7 TRBV5-1 13 . . CASRGSISYEQYF TGCGCCAGCCGGGGCTCGATCTCCTACGAGCAGTACTTC
TRBJ2-1 TRBV7-6 17 many TRBD2 CASSPLLAESSYNEQFF TGTGCCAGCAGCCCGTTGCTAGCGGAGAGCTCCTACAATGAGCAGTTCTTC
TRBJ1-5 TRBV20-1 13 few . CSAFRGANQPQHF TGCAGTGCATTTCGGGGGGCCAATCAGCCCCAGCATTTT